Below, one T cell receptor (beta chain) is given with its context. Time point noted: pre-treatment baseline. The CDR3 totals 14 residues. The germline gives CDR1 MDHEN, CDR2 SYDVKM. The V end lost 3 bases, the J end lost 7 bases, and 10 bases lay between the germline ends. The data derive from a study of blood T cell dynamics during melanoma immunotherapy. Produced via immunoSEQ multiplex PCR; TCRdb's table is partial and in-frame only. Of around 11,000 clones in the sample, 83% were seen once. The source of this sequence is a human donor with melanoma. The source material was blood, sampled from a patient treated with checkpoint blockade. This rearrangement joins TRBV28 to TRBJ1-6, with no clear D. CDR3 sequence reads: CASSFPSGNSPLHF. CDR3 nucleotides: TGTGCCAGCAGTTTCCCGTCCGGGAATTCACCCCTCCACTTT.